Ten or more counts support the clone carrying this T cell receptor beta chain. Antigen unknown. TCRdb redid the calling of the reads with MiXCR, one entry per CDR3 protein. The sample includes about 260,000 distinct CDR3 sequences, about an eighth of them seen just once. This entry belongs to a study of T cell repertoires in cytomegalovirus infection. Whole-study context: Matching HLA type, along with CMV infection, was indicated by public TCR beta signatures. Whole-study results and caveats: Public TCR beta family frequency separated CMV-and-HLA carriers, including in an independent cohort. The ex vivo response showed dominance by HLA-C-restricted CMV-specific TCR beta clonotypes.

This CDR3 comprises 16 residues. Germline assignment: CDR1 SGHTA and CDR2 FQGNSA. J lost 11 bases, V lost 5 bases, and 17 bases had no gene match. The V and J genes are TRBV7-2 and TRBJ1-2; 10 bases match TRBD1. What was sequenced was PBMCs. This clonotype was sampled from a human donor in good health (CMV status not recorded). Some clones in this sample may be carry-over from other donors' samples. The CDR3 sequence: CASSPPGQGQWEVYTF. The CDR3 DNA reads TGTGCCAGCAGCCCCCCGGGACAGGGGCAGTGGGAGGTTTACACCTTC. The full variable domain, completed using reference TRBV7-2 and TRBJ1-2, is GAGVSQSPSNKVTEKGKDVELRCDPISGHTALYWYRQSLGQGLEFLIYFQGNSAPDKSGLPSDRFSAERTGGSVSTLTIQRTQQEDSAVYLCASSPPGQGQWEVYTFGSGTRLTVV.